This is a list of T cell receptor beta chains from one sample in a study of blood T cell repertoires in COVID-19. Sequencing used immunoSEQ multiplex PCR; TCRdb keeps in-frame clones, though not all of them. The table has some 160,000 clones, roughly 86% seen once. The sample consisted of peripheral blood. Receptors were obtained from an elderly woman with COVID-19, enrolled during active disease. Both conserved end residues are part of each CDR3. D genes are given only for firm matches. Expanded clones get a size class; other rows say once, few or many, or leave the size out.

J gene,V gene,D gene,clone size,CDR3 protein,CDR3 DNA
TRBJ1-5,TRBV6-5,TRBD1,.,CASSYSQGTGQPQHF,TGTGCCAGCAGTTACTCTCAGGGGACAGGGCAGCCCCAGCATTTT
TRBJ1-2,TRBV7-9,.,.,CASSLAGEDGYTF,TGTGCCAGCAGCTTAGCCGGTGAGGATGGCTACACCTTC
TRBJ1-5,TRBV18,TRBD1,.,CASSMVGQDQPQHF,TGTGCCAGCTCAATGGTTGGACAGGATCAGCCCCAGCATTTT
TRBJ2-1,TRBV19,.,.,CASSFLQGREQFF,TGTGCCAGTAGCTTTCTCCAGGGCAGGGAGCAGTTCTTC
TRBJ2-7,TRBV4-1,.,.,CASSQEGATEQYF,TGCGCCAGCAGCCAAGAGGGGGCGACGGAGCAGTACTTC
TRBJ2-5,TRBV10-3,.,once,CAISESGLAFVQTQYF,TGTGCCATCAGTGAGTCGGGTCTAGCCTTCGTCCAGACCCAGTACTTC
TRBJ1-2,TRBV27,.,once,CASSLSWSAPGGYTF,TGTGCCAGCAGTTTATCGTGGTCCGCCCCGGGGGGCTACACCTTC
TRBJ1-2,TRBV10-2,.,.,CASREGVAYGYTF,TGCGCCAGCCGAGAAGGGGTAGCCTATGGCTACACCTTC
TRBJ2-1,TRBV7-3,TRBD2,.,CASSPPSGGPFHEQFF,TGTGCCAGCAGCCCTCCTAGCGGGGGCCCTTTCCATGAGCAGTTCTTC
TRBJ2-5,TRBV19,.,.,CASRGRETQYF,TGTGCCAGTAGGGGGAGGGAGACCCAGTACTTC
TRBJ1-2,TRBV12-3/TRBV12-4,TRBD1,.,CASSLRTGRATF,TGTGCCAGCAGTTTACGGACAGGACGGGCCACCTTC
TRBJ2-1,TRBV25-1,TRBD2,.,CASSEIAGTRANEQFF,TGTGCCAGCAGTGAAATCGCGGGGACTAGAGCGAATGAGCAGTTCTTC
TRBJ2-5,TRBV6-5,.,once,CASSGNRVQETQYF,TGTGCCAGCAGCGGGAACAGGGTTCAAGAGACCCAGTACTTC
TRBJ2-7,TRBV28,TRBD2,.,CASTYLAGASYEQYF,TGTGCCAGCACCTATCTAGCGGGAGCCTCCTACGAGCAGTACTTC
TRBJ2-6,TRBV7-3,TRBD1,.,CASSRQGIQAGANVLTF,TGTGCCAGCAGCCGACAGGGGATTCAGGCTGGGGCCAACGTCCTGACTTTC
TRBJ2-5,TRBV18,TRBD2,once,CASSLLGGETQYF,TGTGCCAGCTCACTACTGGGGGGGGAGACCCAGTACTTC
TRBJ1-2,TRBV18,TRBD1,.,CASSTGTGVTRGNGYTF,TGTGCCAGCTCTACCGGGACAGGGGTGACAAGAGGAAATGGCTACACCTTC
TRBJ2-2,TRBV19,TRBD2,.,CASSISGTNTGELFF,TGTGCCAGTAGTATAAGCGGGACGAACACCGGGGAGCTGTTTTTT
TRBJ2-6,TRBV18,.,few,CASSDFSVGLGANVLTF,TGTGCCAGCTCAGACTTCTCAGTGGGTCTTGGGGCCAACGTCCTGACTTTC
TRBJ2-7,TRBV6-1,TRBD1,.,CASSEDRGDRVWDYEQYF,TGTGCCAGCAGTGAAGATAGGGGTGACAGGGTTTGGGACTACGAGCAGTACTTC
TRBJ1-5,TRBV5-5,TRBD1,.,CASSAYRGNSNQPQHF,TGTGCCAGCAGCGCCTACAGGGGTAATAGCAATCAGCCCCAGCATTTT
TRBJ1-6,TRBV15,.,.,CATSSGRYSPLHF,TGTGCCACCAGCAGTGGGAGATATTCACCCCTCCACTTT
TRBJ1-5,TRBV27,TRBD1,few,CASSLLAPTGVEQPQHF,TGTGCCAGCAGCCTTTTGGCGCCGACAGGGGTGGAGCAGCCCCAGCATTTT
TRBJ1-5,TRBV21-1,.,.,CASSKEGTGHQPQHF,TGTGCCAGCAGCAAAGAGGGGACAGGACATCAGCCCCAGCATTTT
TRBJ2-2,TRBV11-2,TRBD1,.,CASSERQGFLGAGELFF,TGTGCCAGCAGCGAAAGACAGGGCTTTCTTGGCGCCGGGGAGCTGTTTTTT
TRBJ1-5,TRBV9,.,.,CASSVEGAGQPQHF,TGTGCCAGCAGCGTAGAAGGGGCAGGGCAGCCCCAGCATTTT
TRBJ2-1,TRBV7-2,.,.,CASSPGLLFYNEQFF,TGTGCCAGCAGCCCCGGACTACTCTTCTACAATGAGCAGTTCTTC
TRBJ2-5,TRBV10-1,.,once,CASSETRALGETQYF,TGCGCCAGCAGCGAAACTAGGGCGTTGGGAGAGACCCAGTACTTC
TRBJ1-1,TRBV28,.,.,CATIATVNTEAFF,TGTGCCACCATCGCGACAGTGAACACTGAAGCTTTCTTT
TRBJ1-6,TRBV2,TRBD1,.,CASSEILTGVGSPLHF,TGTGCCAGCAGCGAGATTTTGACAGGGGTAGGGTCACCCCTCCACTTT
TRBJ2-1,TRBV7-3,.,.,CASSFGEVTYNEQFF,TGTGCCAGCAGCTTCGGGGAGGTCACCTACAATGAGCAGTTCTTC
TRBJ1-5,TRBV3-1/TRBV3-2,.,few,CASSHRGGGQHF,TGTGCCAGCAGCCATCGAGGTGGTGGACAGCATTTT
TRBJ2-7,TRBV5-1,.,.,CASSAELAAPQYF,TGCGCCAGCAGTGCAGAGTTGGCAGCGCCGCAGTACTTC
TRBJ1-3,TRBV10-3,.,.,CAISAIGGNTIYF,TGTGCCATCAGTGCAATTGGCGGAAACACCATATATTTT
TRBJ1-6,TRBV7-9,TRBD1,.,CASSFLGDSPYSPLHF,TGTGCCAGCAGCTTTCTTGGGGACAGCCCCTACTCACCCCTCCACTTT
TRBJ1-5,TRBV3-1/TRBV3-2,.,.,CASSQPGGQPQHF,TGTGCCAGCAGCCAACCGGGCGGGCAGCCCCAGCATTTT
TRBJ2-5,TRBV6-1,.,.,CASSEVGGVAATQYF,TGTGCCAGCAGTGAAGTCGGAGGGGTGGCGGCGACCCAGTACTTC
TRBJ1-1,TRBV13,.,.,CASSLGAGLPEAFF,TGTGCCAGCAGCTTAGGGGCAGGCCTTCCTGAAGCTTTCTTT
TRBJ1-6,TRBV3-1/TRBV3-2,TRBD1,once,CASSQERTGGNSPLHF,TGTGCCAGCAGCCAAGAAAGGACAGGGGGAAATTCACCCCTCCACTTT
TRBJ1-2,TRBV11-2,.,.,CASSGGLSLNYGYTF,TGTGCCAGCAGTGGTGGGCTAAGCCTTAACTATGGCTACACCTTC
TRBJ1-6,TRBV7-8,.,.,CASSLVWQSGAHSPLHF,TGTGCCAGCAGCTTAGTATGGCAATCGGGAGCTCATTCACCCCTCCACTTT
TRBJ2-3,TRBV7-2,.,.,CASSLRAGRTDTQYF,TGTGCCAGCAGCTTACGGGCGGGCCGGACAGATACGCAGTATTTT